One sample yielded the 10 T cell receptor beta chains listed below, sequenced in a study of T cells in women clearing cervical HPV infection (dated by TCRdb to 2016 to 2019). Library preparation used the immunoSEQ multiplex PCR assay. This immuneACCESS table, as held by TCRdb, lists in-frame sequences with V and J called but not all clones. Of the missing ones, under half trace to an unresolved V gene in checked studies; the others have no known cause. The table for this sample records 40,000 to 60,000 clones. The top ten hold approximately 1% of the sample. The sequenced sample consisted of blood buffy coat. Receptor source: a woman between 18 and 75 years old with a cervical HPV16 infection that either progressed to CIN3+ or cleared (not recorded which).

To note about this clone: The read falls 3 residues short of the CDR3 end, and the missing part is taken from the germline J gene. The J gene is TRBJ2-1, the V gene TRBV29-1, with 7 bases that match TRBD1. CDR1 and CDR2 (germline): SQVTM, ANQGSEA. Trimming took 0 bases from V and 5 from J; bases not matched to a gene: 10. The CDR3 is 16 residues long. The DNA read from the CDR3 is TGCAGCGTTGAAGATTTACAGGGGACGGGTAACAATGAG. Translated, it gives CSVEDLQGTGNNE. The whole CDR3 region reads CSVEDLQGTGNNEQFF.

As for this clone: The sequenced fragment ends 3 residues before the CDR3 boundary, so the rest is inferred from the germline J gene. The chain couples TRBV10-2 to TRBJ1-1, with 9 positions matching TRBD1. V lost 6 bases to trimming and J lost 1 base; unmatched junction nucleotides: 3. CDR1 is WSHSY and CDR2 is SAAADI in the germline V gene. CDR3 length: 14 amino acids. Partial CDR3 DNA: TGCGCCAGCAGCCCGGGACAGGGGAACACTGAA. Encoded protein: CASSPGQGNTE. The entire CDR3 protein reads CASSPGQGNTEAFF.

Notes on this clone: The read falls 3 residues short of the CDR3 end, and the missing part is taken from the germline J gene. J is TRBJ2-7 and V is TRBV18, with a possible D match to TRBD1 (7 bases). Germline-derived CDR1 and CDR2 are KGHSH and LQKENI. The V and J ends lost 3 bases and 2 bases respectively, with 14 bases between them. The length of the CDR3 is 15 residues. The chain's CDR3 is CASSPPSRGAYEQYF. Partial CDR3 DNA: TGTGCCAGCTCACCGCCAAGCAGGGGGGCCTACGAG.

About this clone: Read data end 3 residues before the CDR3 end; the end is taken from the germline J gene. The chain joins TRBV10-3 to TRBJ2-7, with TRBD1 identical over 8 bases. V shed 6 bases and J 5 bases; nucleotides not matched to a gene: 6. From germline, CDR1 is ENHRY and CDR2 SYGVKD. The CDR3 totals 13 residues. CDR3 sequence reads: CAISRQGKNEQYF. The DNA read from the CDR3 is TGTGCCATCAGCCGACAGGGGAAGAACGAG.

Points on this clone: The read falls 3 residues short of the CDR3 end, and the missing part is taken from the germline J gene. V usage is TRBV7-2 and J usage is TRBJ1-6; D may be TRBD1 (5 bases). Germline CDR1 reads SGHTA; CDR2 reads FQGNSA. This CDR3 is built from 14 residues. CDR3 bases read: TGTGCCAGCAGCCCCCGGGTTGCAGGGTTCTCC. Translated, it gives CASSPRVAGFS. The entire CDR3 is CASSPRVAGFSLHF.

A remark on this clone: The read falls 3 residues short of the CDR3 end, and the missing part is taken from the germline J gene. J is TRBJ2-2 and V is TRBV2; no reliable D call. Per the germline V gene, CDR1 is SNHLY and CDR2 is FYNNEI. This CDR3 has 14 amino acids. The chain's CDR3 is CASSEGSRYEKLFF. The sequenced CDR3 bases are TGTGCCAGCAGTGAAGGGTCGCGGTATGAAAAG.

CDR3 DNA (partial): TGTGCCAGCAGCCTAGCGGGGGGATTTACTAGCACAGATACG. It encodes CASSLAGGFTSTDT. The whole CDR3 sequence is CASSLAGGFTSTDTQYF. This chain links TRBV7-3 with TRBJ2-3; 11 positions match TRBD2. Sequencing ends 3 residues short of the CDR3 end; the germline J gene provides the rest. The CDR3 has 17 residues. Germline V gives CDR1 SGHTA, CDR2 FQGTGA. Germline trimming cut 5 bases from V and 0 bases from J; bases unmatched to any gene: 7.

Note on this clone: Read coverage stops 3 residues before the CDR3 terminus; the germline J gene supplies the remainder. The rearrangement joins TRBV7-3 to TRBJ2-2, with 10 nucleotides matching TRBD2. Germline-derived CDR1 and CDR2 are SGHTA and FQGTGA. J was trimmed by 4 bases and V by 4 bases; bases with no gene match: 12. The CDR3 contains 18 residues. Partial CDR3 DNA: TGTGCCAGCAGCTGGGACGGGCTAGCGGGGGCCTCCACCGGGGAG. Translation gives CASSWDGLAGASTGE. The entire CDR3 protein is CASSWDGLAGASTGELFF.

Worth noting for this clone: The sequenced fragment ends 3 residues before the CDR3 boundary, so the rest is inferred from the germline J gene. The chain has TRBV20-1 and TRBJ2-1, with 7 positions matching TRBD2. Per germline, CDR1 DFQATT and CDR2 SNEGSKA (reference sequence). Losses at the gene ends were 6 bases for V and 7 bases for J; bases not matched to a gene: 15. CDR3 length: 15 amino acids. CDR3 bases read: TGCAGTGCACGTCCCCAGCGGGGTTATAGGAATGAG. This codes for CSARPQRGYRNE. In full, the CDR3 reads CSARPQRGYRNEQFF.

For this clone: The read terminates 3 residues before the CDR3 end, so the remaining end is supplied by the germline J gene. The identical CDR3 is also encoded by other nucleotide sequences in the sample. The chain combines TRBV30 with TRBJ1-1; D may be TRBD1 (6 bases). Germline values: CDR1 GTSNPN, CDR2 SVGIG (reference sequence). V lost 7 bases and J lost 0, with 12 bases in between. The CDR3 has 13 residues. Here the CDR3 reads CASQGGVNTEAFF. The sequenced part of the CDR3 DNA is TGTGCCTCGCAAGGGGGGGTGAACACTGAA.